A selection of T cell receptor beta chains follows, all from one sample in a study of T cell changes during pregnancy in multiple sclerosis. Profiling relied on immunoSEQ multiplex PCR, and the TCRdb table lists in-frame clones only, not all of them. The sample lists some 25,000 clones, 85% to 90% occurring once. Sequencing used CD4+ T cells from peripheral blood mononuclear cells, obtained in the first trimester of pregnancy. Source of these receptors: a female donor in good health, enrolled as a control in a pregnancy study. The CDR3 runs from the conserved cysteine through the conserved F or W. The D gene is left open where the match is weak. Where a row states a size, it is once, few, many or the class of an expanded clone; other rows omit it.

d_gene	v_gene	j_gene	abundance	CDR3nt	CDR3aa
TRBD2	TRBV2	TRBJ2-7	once	TGTGCCAGCAGTGAATGGTGGCGGGAGGGCCCATACGAGCAGTACTTC	CASSEWWREGPYEQYF
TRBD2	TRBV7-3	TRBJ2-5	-	TGTGCCAGCAGCCAACAGGGACTAGCGGGACAAGAGACCCAGTACTTC	CASSQQGLAGQETQYF
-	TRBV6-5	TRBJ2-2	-	TGTGCCAGCACGAGGAGGAAAACCGGGGAGCTGTTTTTT	CASTRRKTGELFF
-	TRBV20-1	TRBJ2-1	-	TGCAGTGCTAGGGGGGGTGATGAGCAGTTCTTC	CSARGGDEQFF
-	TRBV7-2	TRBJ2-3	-	TGTGCCAGCAGCCTGAGACAGACCACAGATACGCAGTATTTT	CASSLRQTTDTQYF
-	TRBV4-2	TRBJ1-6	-	TGTGCCAGCAGCCAAGGGACAGAAAGCTCCTATAATTCACCCCTCCACTTT	CASSQGTESSYNSPLHF
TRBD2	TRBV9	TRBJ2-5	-	TGTGCCAGCAGCGTAGGATCGGGGACTAGCGGGAGCTATGTAGAGACCCAGTACTTC	CASSVGSGTSGSYVETQYF
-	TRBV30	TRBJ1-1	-	TGTGCGAGGGTTGAAGGTGTGCGGGCTTTCTTT	CARVEGVRAFF
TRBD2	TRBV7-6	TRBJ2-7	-	TGTGCCAGCAGCTTGGGGAGCGGGGCGGGGGGTTATTACGAGCAGTACTTC	CASSLGSGAGGYYEQYF
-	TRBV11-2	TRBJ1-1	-	TGTGCCAGCAGCACCCAGGAGGGGACTGAAGCTTTCTTT	CASSTQEGTEAFF
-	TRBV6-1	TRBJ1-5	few	TGTGCCATACAGGGTAGCAATCAGCCCCAGCATTTT	CAIQGSNQPQHF
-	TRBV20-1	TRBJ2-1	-	TGCAGTGGATACGGGAGTAATGAGCAGTTCTTC	CSGYGSNEQFF
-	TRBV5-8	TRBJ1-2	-	TGTGCCAGCAGTCTGGAGCGAGGGCCCGGGTACTTGAATGGCTACACCTTC	CASSLERGPGYLNGYTF
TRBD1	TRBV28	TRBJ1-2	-	TGTGCCAGCAGTTTAATGGGGGACAGGGCTAATGGCTACACCTTC	CASSLMGDRANGYTF
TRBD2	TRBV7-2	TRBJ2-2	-	TGTGCCAGCAGCCGCCGGGAGGACCCCGGGGAGCTGTTTTTT	CASSRREDPGELFF
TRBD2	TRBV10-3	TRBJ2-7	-	TGTGCCATCAGTGTTAGCGGGAGAATCTCCTACGAGCAGTACTTC	CAISVSGRISYEQYF
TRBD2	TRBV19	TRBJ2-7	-	TGTGCCAGTAGTATTGGAGTGGGGGGGTCGGTTTACGAGCAGTACTTC	CASSIGVGGSVYEQYF
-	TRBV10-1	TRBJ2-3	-	TGCGCCAGCAGTGAAAGGGGTACAGATACGCAGTATTTT	CASSERGTDTQYF
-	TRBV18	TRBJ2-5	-	TGTGCCAGCTCACCAGGGGGCCGGGGAGAGACCCAGTACTTC	CASSPGGRGETQYF
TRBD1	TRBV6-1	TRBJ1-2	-	TGTGCCAGCAGTGGTGGACAGGGCCCCAGCTATGGCTACACCTTC	CASSGGQGPSYGYTF